These 2 T cell receptor beta chains were sequenced from one sample in a study of blood T cell repertoires in COVID-19. Sequenced by immunoSEQ multiplex PCR; TCRdb stores in-frame clones only, minus some. Of tens of thousands of clones in the sample, roughly 87% were seen once. Sequencing was carried out using peripheral blood. The receptors derive from a male donor with acute or convalescent COVID-19.

This chain connects TRBV4-2 to TRBJ2-7, with D tentatively TRBD2 (6 bases). The germline V gene has CDR1 LGHNA and CDR2 YNFKEQ. Trimming took 0 bases from V and 4 from J, leaving 16 bases between them. The CDR3 spans 16 residues. CDR3 nucleotides: TGTGCCAGCAGCCAAGATTTCGGGGGACCCCGGTACGAGCAGTACTTC. Translating it yields CASSQDFGGPRYEQYF.

The CDR3 loop is CATSDLRDGPQGETQYF. The CDR3 DNA sequence: TGTGCCACCAGTGACCTAAGGGACGGACCCCAGGGGGAGACCCAGTACTTC. The chain combines TRBV24-1 with TRBJ2-5; D is possibly TRBD1 (6 bases). This CDR3 is 17 amino acids long. V gave up 4 bases and J gave up 5 bases, with 22 bases separating them. Germline assignment: CDR1 KGHDR and CDR2 SFDVKD.